The sequence of this TCR beta chain was determined in a study of T cell responses to AZD1222 COVID-19 vaccine. Data came from immunoSEQ multiplex PCR; TCRdb stores just in-frame clones and leaves some out. The repertoire includes around 99,000 clones, 70% to 90% of them detected once, and about 4.6% sits in the top ten. V gave up 3 bases and J gave up 10 bases, with 15 bases separating them. From germline, CDR1 is SGHTA and CDR2 FQGNSA. CDR3 length equals 13 residues. The chain has TRBV7-2 and TRBJ1-1; D is unresolved. This TCR came from an adult who received the AZD1222 COVID-19 vaccine. Sequenced material: peripheral blood, taken 28 days after the second AZD1222 dose. This chain's CDR3 is CASSFDTTGVAFF. The DNA of the CDR3 is TGTGCCAGCAGCTTCGACACAACCGGGGTAGCTTTCTTT.